The present T cell receptor beta chain was sequenced within a study of naive and memory T cell subsets. This CDR3 is 14 amino acids long. Germline V lookup: CDR1 DFQATT, CDR2 SNEGSKA (reference sequence). Trimming stripped 7 bases from V and 7 bases from J, with 17 bases between. Both TRBC1 and TRBC2 were covered by a beta constant-region primer of two equimolar oligonucleotides. The ligated cDNA underwent four PCR rounds using SP2 and nested alpha and beta constant-region primers. TCRdb reprocessed the UMI-ligation and nested PCR reads with MiXCR, giving one entry per CDR3 protein. The table lists some 82,000 distinct CDR3 sequences, roughly 10% of them singletons, with approximately 0.14% in the top ten. This clonotype was recorded a few times. What it binds is not known. General observations from the study: Possibly reflecting memory cells re-expressing CD45RA, a few larger clonotypes occurred in naive repertoires, especially CD8. In naive cells, over 95% of TCR sequences were seen only once.

J is TRBJ1-6 and V is TRBV20-1; D uncertain. What was sequenced was naive CD4+ T cells from blood. This sequence originates from a human donor in good health. This chain's CDR3 is CSVGSQTKNSPLHF. The CDR3, as DNA: TGCAGTGTGGGTAGCCAAACCAAAAATTCACCCCTCCACTTT.